The 25 T cell receptor beta chains in this list originate from one sample, sequenced in a study of T-cell reconstitution after alpha-beta-depleted transplantation in children. As it was prepared, the TCRbeta library received unique molecular identifiers. TCRdb passed the PCR reads through MiXCR, listing each CDR3 protein once. The sample includes 670,000 or so distinct CDR3 sequences, around 13% of them seen just once. The source material was PBMCs, sampled before TCRalphabeta/CD19-depleted stem cell transplant. The source of these receptors is a girl aged 2-15 years with congenital amegakaryocytic thrombocytopenia, due to receive a stem cell transplant.

This clonotype was observed a few times. The V call is TRBV28, the J call TRBJ2-2; 9 nucleotides agree with TRBD1. Trimming took 2 bases from V and 4 from J; bases not matched to a gene: 17. The length of the CDR3 is 20 residues. Looked up from germline, CDR1 is MDHEN and CDR2 is SYDVKM. The CDR3 region has the DNA TGTGCCAGCAGTTTAATACCGGGACAGGGTAGTCGGGTGCGCACCGGGGAGCTGTTTTTT. Protein: CASSLIPGQGSRVRTGELFF.

The chain carries TRBV11-2 and TRBJ2-3; 12 bases line up with TRBD2. V trimming: 4 bases; J trimming: 5 bases; junction bases outside the gene matches: 13. There are 18 residues in the CDR3. CDR1 is SGHAT, CDR2 FQNNGV, per germline. The DNA of the CDR3 is TGTGCCAGCAGCTCCGATTCGACTAGCGGGGGTACTCGAGATACGCAGTATTTT. As protein: CASSSDSTSGGTRDTQYF.

This clonotype was found a few times. The rearrangement joins TRBV20-1 to TRBJ1-5; no clear D gene. The CDR3 has 15 residues. Trimming took off 5 bases at V and 4 bases at J, with 18 bases between the two ends. Per germline, CDR1 DFQATT and CDR2 SNEGSKA (reference sequence). The CDR3: CSAPARASNNQPQHF. The CDR3 bases are TGCAGTGCTCCGGCACGGGCCTCGAATAATCAGCCCCAGCATTTT.

This clonotype has at least ten counts. The chain uses TRBV27 and TRBJ2-1; 7 nucleotides match TRBD2. Germline lookup yields CDR1 MNHEY and CDR2 SMNVEV (reference sequence). CDR3 length: 17 residues. Trimming cost V 5 bases and J 0 bases; bases outside gene matches: 10. Written as DNA, the CDR3 is TGTGCCAGCAGTCGCAGACTAGCTGCGAGCTCCTACAATGAGCAGTTCTTC. Translating gives CASSRRLAASSYNEQFF.

The chain couples TRBV2 to TRBJ2-3; possible D gene TRBD2, 6 bases. Looked up from germline, CDR1 is SNHLY and CDR2 is FYNNEI. The CDR3 sequence is 13 residues long. With 10 bases removed from V and 2 bases from J, the gap between germline ends came to 13 bases. The CDR3 nucleotides read TGTGCCACGACTCCGCGGGACACAGATACGCAGTATTTT. Protein: CATTPRDTDTQYF.

This chain uses TRBV7-9 with TRBJ1-5; tentative D call: TRBD1 (5 bases). The CDR3 loop spans 16 amino acids. Germline V CDR1 and CDR2: SEHNR, FQNEAQ (reference sequence). The V and J ends lost 3 bases and 3 bases respectively, with 15 bases between them. The CDR3 sequence is CASSLEGTGFNQPQHF. CDR3 bases: TGTGCCAGCAGCTTGGAGGGGACGGGGTTCAATCAGCCCCAGCATTTT.

The table lists this clonotype with many counts. V usage is TRBV5-1 and J usage is TRBJ1-2, with D unclear. V shed 0 bases and J shed 3 bases, with 6 bases lying between them. Germline V lookup: CDR1 SGHRS, CDR2 YFSETQ. The CDR3 is 13 amino acids. DNA of the CDR3: TGCGCCAGCAGCTTGGCCGAGTACTATGGCTACACCTTC. Encoded protein: CASSLAEYYGYTF.

This clonotype has at least ten counts. This rearrangement joins TRBV5-1 to TRBJ2-3; 12 bases match TRBD2. The CDR3 spans 16 residues. V shed 0 bases, J shed 3 bases, and the junction held 2 bases outside the gene matches. In germline, CDR1 is SGHRS, CDR2 YFSETQ. This CDR3 reads CASSLATSGRTDTQYF. The CDR3 nucleotides are TGCGCCAGCAGCTTGGCCACTAGCGGGAGGACAGATACGCAGTATTTT.

This clonotype was counted only a few times. The gene calls are TRBV5-6 and TRBJ2-5; 7 bases align to TRBD1. Germline-derived CDR1 and CDR2 are SGHDT and YYEEEE. The CDR3 extends over 15 amino acids. V trimming: 0 bases; J trimming: 0 bases; junction bases outside the gene matches: 2. The CDR3 DNA reads TGTGCCAGCAGCTTGGGGGGGACAGACCAAGAGACCCAGTACTTC. Protein sequence: CASSLGGTDQETQYF.

This clonotype was observed many times. The chain's CDR3 is CSAPLVGYGELFF. CDR3 DNA: TGCAGTGCTCCCTTAGTAGGTTACGGGGAGCTGTTTTTT. This chain connects TRBV20-1 to TRBJ2-2; no firm D call. The CDR3 runs 13 residues. Per the germline V gene, CDR1 is DFQATT and CDR2 is SNEGSKA (reference sequence). The germline V and J ends were trimmed by 5 bases and 7 bases, with 14 bases remaining between them.

The sample holds many counts of this clonotype. CDR3 sequence reads: CASSLKLERGNTEAFF. The CDR3 DNA reads TGCGCCAGCAGCTTGAAATTGGAACGAGGGAACACTGAAGCTTTCTTT. The J gene is TRBJ1-1, the V gene TRBV5-1; D gene ambiguous. In germline, CDR1 is SGHRS, CDR2 YFSETQ. V was shortened by 1 base and J by 1 base, with 14 bases between the two germline ends. This CDR3 comprises 16 residues.

This clonotype appeared a few times. The V call is TRBV7-6, the J call TRBJ2-1, with unresolved D. CDR1 and CDR2 from the germline V gene are SGHVS and FNYEAQ. The CDR3 is made up of 15 amino acids. With 3 bases removed from V and 0 bases from J, the gap between germline ends came to 9 bases. CDR3 sequence reads: CASSFDTGSYNEQFF. The CDR3 region has the DNA TGTGCCAGCAGCTTTGACACCGGCTCCTACAATGAGCAGTTCTTC.

This rearrangement joins TRBV5-1 to TRBJ2-1; 8 bases agree with TRBD2. The junction had 9 bases not matched to a gene; V was cut back by 2 bases and J by 2 bases. Germline CDR1 and CDR2: SGHRS and YFSETQ. The CDR3 covers 17 residues. The CDR3 bases are TGCGCCAGCAGCTTAAGACTAGCGAGAGGGCCCTACAATGAGCAGTTCTTC. This sequence encodes CASSLRLARGPYNEQFF.

This clonotype has a handful of counts. The chain couples TRBV20-1 to TRBJ2-2; D uncertain. This CDR3 region has 14 residues. V shed 4 bases and J shed 0 bases, with 9 bases lying between them. The germline V gene encodes CDR1 DFQATT and CDR2 SNEGSKA (reference sequence). In nucleotides, the CDR3 is TGCAGTGCTACAGCTAGGGCGAACACCGGGGAGCTGTTTTTT. Its protein product is CSATARANTGELFF.

This clonotype was seen repeatedly, ten times or more. V is TRBV15 and J is TRBJ2-7; the D gene is possibly TRBD2 (6 bases). The CDR3 is 15 amino acids. The germline V gene has CDR1 LNHNV and CDR2 YYDKDF (reference sequence). Trimming shortened V by 2 bases and J by 2 bases, and 13 bases separated the two germline ends. CDR3 in DNA: TGTGCCACCAGCAGAAATACAGCGGGTACCTACGAGCAGTACTTC. This codes for CATSRNTAGTYEQYF.

This clonotype appeared many times. The chain is built from TRBV20-1 and TRBJ2-1, with 8 bases matching TRBD2. Per germline, CDR1 DFQATT and CDR2 SNEGSKA (reference sequence). The CDR3 length is 14 residues. The junction had 5 bases not matched to a gene; V was cut back by 5 bases and J by 2 bases. Here the CDR3 reads CSAYSGAPYNEQFF. CDR3 DNA: TGCAGTGCTTATAGCGGGGCGCCCTACAATGAGCAGTTCTTC.

At least ten counts were recorded for this clonotype. The chain is built from TRBV5-1 and TRBJ2-1, with D perhaps given as TRBD1 or TRBD2 (5 bases each). The CDR3 contains 12 residues. Germline V lookup: CDR1 SGHRS, CDR2 YFSETQ. V was trimmed by 1 base and J by 9 bases, leaving 8 bases between them. The CDR3: CASSLMRGEQFF. DNA for the CDR3: TGCGCCAGCAGCTTGATGAGGGGTGAGCAGTTCTTC.

This clonotype was counted many times. The chain joins TRBV20-1 to TRBJ2-1; D possibly corresponds to TRBD2 (5 bases). CDR3 length: 14 amino acids. V lost 6 bases, J lost 4 bases, and 16 bases lay in between. CDR1 DFQATT and CDR2 SNEGSKA come from the germline V gene (reference sequence). This chain's CDR3 is CSAAQSGLYNEQFF. CDR3 sequence (DNA): TGCAGTGCCGCCCAAAGCGGCTTATACAATGAGCAGTTCTTC.

This clonotype occurred many times. This chain uses TRBV5-1 with TRBJ2-1; TRBD2 agrees at 10 bases. V gave up 3 bases and J gave up 5 bases; unmatched junction bases: 5. Germline V lookup: CDR1 SGHRS, CDR2 YFSETQ. The length of the CDR3 is 15 residues. The CDR3 region is CASSYGLAANNEQFF. In DNA form, the CDR3 reads TGCGCCAGCAGCTACGGACTAGCGGCGAACAATGAGCAGTTCTTC.

The chain joins TRBV19 to TRBJ2-2; 7 bases are a match to TRBD1. Germline V gene lookup returns CDR1 LNHDA and CDR2 SQIVND (reference sequence). V lost 6 bases, J lost 0 bases, and 7 bases stayed unmatched. CDR3 length: 16 amino acids. CDR3 sequence reads: CASSRDRAANTGELFF. The CDR3 nucleotides are TGTGCCAGTAGCAGAGACAGGGCTGCGAACACCGGGGAGCTGTTTTTT.

This clonotype was seen repeatedly, ten times or more. Germline and junction disagree at one end, which may indicate a read error. This sequence joins TRBV5-1 and TRBJ2-7; the D gene is possibly TRBD2 (6 bases). CDR3 size: 15 residues. The germline V gene encodes CDR1 SGHRS and CDR2 YFSETQ. The CDR3 sequence is CASRLGPDYQYEQYF. The CDR3 DNA is TGCGCCAGCAGGTTGGGCCCGGACTACCAATACGAGCAGTACTTC.

This clonotype has a count of ten or more. V gene TRBV27 combines with J gene TRBJ2-2; no definite D call. V lost 4 bases to trimming and J lost 3 bases, with 12 bases between them. Germline CDR1 and CDR2: MNHEY and SMNVEV (reference sequence). The CDR3 runs 15 residues. This CDR3 is CASSSPLRDTGELFF. Here the CDR3 DNA reads TGTGCCAGCAGTTCCCCCCTCAGAGACACCGGGGAGCTGTTTTTT.

The chain couples TRBV20-1 to TRBJ1-1, with a weak D call TRBD1 (6 bases). V was clipped by 0 bases and J by 1 base, with 12 bases between them. The V gene's germline CDR1 is DFQATT and CDR2 SNEGSKA (reference sequence). This CDR3 is built from 15 residues. The CDR3: CSARDLGRGNTEAFF. For the CDR3, the DNA is TGCAGTGCTAGAGATTTAGGCAGGGGGAACACTGAAGCTTTCTTT.

This clonotype has ten or more counts. V and J are TRBV21-1 and TRBJ2-2; TRBD1 was called by the table and not checked on the DNA. TRBV21-1 is marked as a pseudogene. The CDR3 extends over 20 amino acids. CDR3 amino acids: CASSPESSTGGGENTGELFF. The DNA of the CDR3 is TGTGCCAGCAGCCCCGAAAGTTCCACAGGGGGCGGCGAGAACACCGGGGAGCTGTTTTTT.

This clonotype was counted at least ten times. The chain is built from TRBV29-1 and TRBJ2-1, with 9 nucleotides matching TRBD2. V lost 6 bases, J lost 4 bases, and 7 bases stayed unmatched. Germline V gene lookup returns CDR1 SQVTM and CDR2 ANQGSEA. This CDR3 comprises 14 residues. CDR3 nucleotide sequence: TGCAGCGTCCGGCGGGAGGGGAATTACAATGAGCAGTTCTTC. Translated, it gives CSVRREGNYNEQFF.